A single sample is the source of the 7 T cell receptor beta chains below, sequenced in a study of blood T cell repertoires in COVID-19. Here immunoSEQ multiplex PCR was the method, and the copy in TCRdb shows in-frame clones only, minus some. The sample includes hundreds of thousands of clones, around three quarters of them seen just once. Sample: peripheral blood. The receptor set was obtained from a woman of 80 years or more with acute or convalescent COVID-19.

The chain links TRBV5-5 to TRBJ2-3; TRBD1 agrees at 8 bases. The V and J ends lost 2 bases and 2 bases, in that order; junction bases with no gene match: 4. The CDR3 totals 15 residues. Germline V CDR1 and CDR2: SGHKS, YYEKEE (reference sequence). The CDR3 bases are TGTGCCAGCAGCTTAGGGGACAGGTACACAGATACGCAGTATTTT. Translating it yields CASSLGDRYTDTQYF. The entire variable domain, with the rest obtained from reference TRBV5-5 and TRBJ2-3, is as follows: DAGVTQSPTHLIKTRGQQVTLRCSPISGHKSVSWYQQVLGQGPQFIFQYYEKEERGRGNFPDRFSARQFPNYSSELNVNALLLGDSALYLCASSLGDRYTDTQYFGPGTRLTVL.

The genes are TRBV28 and TRBJ1-2, with D maybe TRBD1 (5 bases). The CDR3 is 17 amino acids. Trimming cost V 5 bases and J 3 bases, with 22 bases left between them. In germline, CDR1 is MDHEN, CDR2 SYDVKM. The CDR3 here is CASSKSPSGGIDYGYTF. The CDR3 coding sequence is TGTGCCAGCAGTAAAAGCCCCTCCGGGGGGATCGACTATGGCTACACCTTC.

The J gene is TRBJ1-6, the V gene TRBV7-2; 7 bases agree with TRBD1. The CDR3 is made up of 15 amino acids. The germline V gene has CDR1 SGHTA and CDR2 FQGNSA. With 2 bases clipped from V and 5 bases from J, the junction kept 3 bases outside the gene matches. CDR3 amino acids: CASSLTGQNNSPLHF. The CDR3 DNA reads TGTGCCAGCAGCTTAACGGGACAGAATAATTCACCCCTCCACTTT.

The V and J genes are TRBV6-1 and TRBJ1-5, with 8 bases identical to TRBD1. V lost 3 bases to trimming and J lost 7 bases; unmatched junction nucleotides: 5. Germline lookup yields CDR1 MNHNS and CDR2 SASEGT. The CDR3 runs to 14 residues. The DNA of the CDR3 is TGTGCCAGCAGTGAGAAGACAGGGGCCCAGCCCCAGCATTTT. It yields the protein CASSEKTGAQPQHF.

The chain has TRBV6-1 and TRBJ1-6; D remains ambiguous. The CDR3 totals 18 residues. Germline CDR1 MNHNS, CDR2 SASEGT. V gave up 0 bases and J gave up 0 bases, with 12 bases separating them. CDR3 in amino acids: CASSEALQAFSYNSPLHF. The CDR3 DNA follows: TGTGCCAGCAGTGAAGCTCTCCAGGCATTCTCCTATAATTCACCCCTCCACTTT.

This clone was seen ten or more times. The rearrangement joins TRBV6-1 to TRBJ2-7, with TRBD1 matching over 8 bases. CDR3 length: 14 amino acids. Germline loops: CDR1 MNHNS, CDR2 SASEGT. The ends lost 3 bases at V and 6 bases at J; junction bases unmatched: 7. In DNA, the CDR3 is TGTGCCAGCAGTGACCAGGGGGCGCTGGGCGAGCAGTACTTC. Translating it yields CASSDQGALGEQYF.

The chain links TRBV10-3 to TRBJ1-1; a possible D gene is TRBD1 (6 bases). Trimming took 2 bases from V and 6 from J, leaving 13 bases between them. The CDR3 extends over 14 amino acids. Germline values: CDR1 ENHRY, CDR2 SYGVKD. In DNA, the CDR3 is TGTGCCATCAGTGAGAGGGGGACGGAGTCTGAAGCTTTCTTT. Translation: CAISERGTESEAFF.